This TCR beta chain originates from a study of blood T cell repertoires in COVID-19. Background on the study: PBMCs, B-cell-depleted T cells, or T cells provided the cDNA or gDNA that made up the material.

Some clones are missing from TCRdb's copy, which holds only in-frame ones; the method was immunoSEQ multiplex PCR. This sample carries over 150,000 clones, 87% of them seen once, and the ten largest clones take 7%. Cohorts were determined from participant-reported clinical history. CDR3 length: 14 residues. The V and J ends lost 6 bases and 5 bases respectively, with 16 bases between them. CDR1 and CDR2 (germline): MNHEY, SVGEGT. Sequences were obtained from PBMCs or T cells enriched from blood (not recorded which). This receptor was obtained from a woman between 50 and 59 years old who had recovered from COVID-19. This chain links TRBV6-2 or TRBV6-3 with TRBJ1-2; D may be TRBD1 (6 bases). The CDR3 here is CASSLDSWWYGYTF. The CDR3 coding sequence is TGTGCCAGCAGCCTGGACAGTTGGTGGTATGGCTACACCTTC.